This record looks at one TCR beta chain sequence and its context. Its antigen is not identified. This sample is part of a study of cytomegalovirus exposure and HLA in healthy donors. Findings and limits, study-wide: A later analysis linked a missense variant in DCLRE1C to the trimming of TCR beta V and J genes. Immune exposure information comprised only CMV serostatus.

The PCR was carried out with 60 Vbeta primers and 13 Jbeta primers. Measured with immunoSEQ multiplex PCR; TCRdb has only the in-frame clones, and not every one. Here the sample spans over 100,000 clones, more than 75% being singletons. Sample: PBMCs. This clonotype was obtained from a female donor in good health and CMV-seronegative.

The CDR3 nucleotides are TGTGCCAGCAGTTTATTTGGCGGGAGTAGGAATGAGCAGTTCTTC. It yields the protein CASSLFGGSRNEQFF. The chain joins TRBV28 to TRBJ2-1; TRBD2 matches 7 bases. The CDR3 runs to 15 residues. The ends lost 1 base at V and 7 bases at J; junction bases unmatched: 7. The V gene's germline CDR1 is MDHEN and CDR2 SYDVKM.